This T cell receptor (beta chain) was recorded in a study of response to subunit inactivated influenza vaccine. MiXCR, applied by TCRdb to the RT-PCR reads, yields one record per CDR3 protein. The sample shows around 520,000 distinct CDR3 sequences, approximately 24% of them seen only once. In its sample, this clonotype was seen a few times. Its antigen is still unknown. Germline V gene lookup returns CDR1 LGHDT and CDR2 YNNKEL (reference sequence). The CDR3 consists of 16 residues. The V and J ends lost 1 base and 0 bases respectively, with 11 bases between them. Whole-study results and caveats: Authors suggested that a seasonal influenza vaccination recruits few new T cells each time.

The clonotype was recovered from a man aged 50-59 years who received an inactivated influenza vaccine. The source material was CD4+ T cells sorted from PBMCs, sampled roughly 5 days after vaccination. J is TRBJ2-3 and V is TRBV3-1; unclear D gene. The CDR3 loop is CASSQASAPSTDTQYF. The CDR3 DNA reads as TGTGCCAGCAGCCAAGCGTCAGCTCCTAGCACAGATACGCAGTATTTT.